A single sample gave rise to the 27 T cell receptor beta chains below, sequenced in a study of cytomegalovirus exposure and HLA in healthy donors. The study ran its PCR with 60 Vbeta and 13 Jbeta primers. Only in-frame clones appear in the TCRdb table, and some are missing; sequencing was by immunoSEQ multiplex PCR. Its listing shows roughly 120,000 clones. The sample comprised PBMCs. The receptor source for this set is a man younger than 35 in good health and CMV-seronegative.

This chain uses TRBV11-2 with TRBJ1-1, with a weak D call TRBD1 (6 bases). This CDR3 is built from 15 residues. Germline CDR1 reads SGHAT; CDR2 reads FQNNGV. Trimming shortened V by 5 bases and J by 5 bases, and 18 bases separated the two germline ends. CDR3 in DNA: TGTGCCAGCAGCCGGGGGGGGCTAATAGCGACTGAAGCTTTCTTT. Its translation is CASSRGGLIATEAFF.

The chain has TRBV2 and TRBJ1-2; D may be TRBD1 (5 bases). The V and J ends lost 10 bases and 1 base respectively, with 16 bases between them. The CDR3 length is 14 residues. The V gene's germline CDR1 is SNHLY and CDR2 FYNNEI. The chain's CDR3 is CATKPRADNYGYTF. The DNA of the CDR3 is TGTGCCACTAAACCCAGGGCCGATAACTATGGCTACACCTTC.

The V gene is TRBV19, the J gene TRBJ1-5; TRBD1 matches at 9 bases. This CDR3 spans 16 amino acids. Germline assignment: CDR1 LNHDA and CDR2 SQIVND (reference sequence). The V and J ends lost 9 bases and 4 bases, in that order; junction bases with no gene match: 13. CDR3 region: CASQSHGTGPNQPQHF. CDR3 nucleotides: TGTGCCAGCCAGAGCCACGGGACAGGGCCGAATCAGCCCCAGCATTTT.

The rearrangement links TRBV2 to TRBJ2-7; D is perhaps TRBD1 (6 bases). The CDR3 contains 14 residues. Trimming stripped 3 bases from V and 3 bases from J, with 12 bases between. Germline assignment: CDR1 SNHLY and CDR2 FYNNEI. The CDR3 nucleotides are TGTGCCAGCAGTGAGCAGGGGACCCTCTACGAGCAGTACTTC. The encoded protein is CASSEQGTLYEQYF.

The chain uses TRBV6-5 and TRBJ2-1; 7 positions match TRBD2. This CDR3 is 15 amino acids long. Germline CDR1 reads MNHEY; CDR2 reads SVGAGI. V lost 7 bases to trimming and J lost 1 base; unmatched junction nucleotides: 7. Here the CDR3 reads CASTKSGTSYNEQFF. CDR3 nucleotide sequence: TGTGCCAGCACCAAAAGCGGGACGTCCTACAATGAGCAGTTCTTC.

The chain couples TRBV6-1 to TRBJ2-7; D gene ambiguous. This CDR3 spans 12 amino acids. CDR1 is MNHNS, CDR2 SASEGT, per germline. V lost 8 bases and J lost 2, with 10 bases in between. CDR3 protein: CASVTVAYEQYF. The CDR3 nucleotides read TGTGCCAGCGTTACTGTTGCCTACGAGCAGTACTTC.

This chain joins TRBV7-8 and TRBJ1-3, with D possibly being TRBD1 (5 bases). The CDR3 loop spans 14 amino acids. The V end lost 3 bases, the J end lost 2 bases, and 8 bases lay between the germline ends. Germline-derived CDR1 and CDR2 are SGHVS and FQNEAQ. The CDR3 coding sequence is TGTGCCAGCAGCTTTGGGGCTGCTGGAAACACCATATATTTT. It yields the protein CASSFGAAGNTIYF.

The rearrangement uses TRBV28 and TRBJ1-2, with D possibly TRBD1 on 5 matching bases. The CDR3 contains 12 residues. V lost 5 bases and J lost 3, with 7 bases in between. CDR1 MDHEN and CDR2 SYDVKM come from the germline V gene. Here the CDR3 reads CASSPRDYGYTF. The CDR3 DNA reads as TGTGCCAGCAGTCCCAGGGACTATGGCTACACCTTC.

The chain combines TRBV6-1 with TRBJ1-2; TRBD1 agrees at 7 bases. Trimming took 6 bases from V and 8 from J; bases not matched to a gene: 9. The CDR3 consists of 13 residues. Germline-derived CDR1 and CDR2 are MNHNS and SASEGT. The CDR3 region is CASRPRGSGGYTF. The CDR3 nucleotides read TGTGCCAGCAGACCCAGGGGGAGCGGAGGCTACACCTTC.

This chain connects TRBV5-1 to TRBJ1-5; the match to TRBD1 covers 7 bases. The CDR3 loop spans 14 amino acids. The germline CDR1 and CDR2 sequences are SGHRS and YFSETQ. J was trimmed by 7 bases and V by 4 bases; bases with no gene match: 8. DNA of the CDR3: TGCGCCAGCAGCAGGGACAGTCCCCAACAGCCCCAGCATTTT. Residues: CASSRDSPQQPQHF.

This sequence joins TRBV28 and TRBJ1-2, with D unresolved. Germline assignment: CDR1 MDHEN and CDR2 SYDVKM. The CDR3 length is 14 residues. V shed 5 bases and J shed 8 bases, with 18 bases lying between them. CDR3 nucleotides: TGTGCCAGCAGTCTATATTCCGGGGATGGCGGCTACACCTTC. This gives the protein CASSLYSGDGGYTF.

The chain couples TRBV18 to TRBJ2-1; 8 bases line up with TRBD2. Trimming took 2 bases from V and 5 from J; bases not matched to a gene: 5. Germline V lookup: CDR1 KGHSH, CDR2 LQKENI. The CDR3 loop spans 15 amino acids. CDR3 bases: TGTGCCAGCTCACCAAGAGCGGGAGAGAACAATGAGCAGTTCTTC. Residues: CASSPRAGENNEQFF. Filled out from reference TRBV18 and TRBJ2-1, the complete variable domain reads NAGVMQNPRHLVRRRGQEARLRCSPMKGHSHVYWYRQLPEEGLKFMVYLQKENIIDESGMPKERFSAEFPKEGPSILRIQQVVRGDSAAYFCASSPRAGENNEQFFGPGTRLTVL.

The rearrangement joins TRBV6-1 to TRBJ2-1; D is possibly TRBD2 (7 bases). The CDR3 has 16 amino acids. Trimming left V 4 bases short and J 4 bases short, with 17 bases between. Germline loops: CDR1 MNHNS, CDR2 SASEGT. CDR3 region: CASSGGGRARYNEQFF. The CDR3 DNA follows: TGTGCCAGCAGTGGCGGGGGCAGGGCGCGATACAATGAGCAGTTCTTC.

The chain is built from TRBV11-2 and TRBJ2-1, with 9 positions matching TRBD1. The CDR3 is 17 residues long. Per germline, CDR1 SGHAT and CDR2 FQNNGV. J lost 2 bases, V lost 7 bases, and 12 bases had no gene match. This CDR3 is CASTKSTGGNAYNEQFF. The CDR3 nucleotides read TGTGCCAGCACCAAATCAACAGGGGGCAATGCCTACAATGAGCAGTTCTTC.

The rearrangement joins TRBV9 to TRBJ1-2; D gene uncertain. The V end lost 0 bases, the J end lost 2 bases, and 5 bases lay between the germline ends. This CDR3 is built from 13 residues. CDR1 is SGDLS, CDR2 YYNGEE, per germline. The CDR3 sequence: CASSVDGNYGYTF. The CDR3 bases are TGTGCCAGCAGCGTAGACGGGAACTATGGCTACACCTTC.

On this clone itself: Other DNA variants within this sample encode the same CDR3. This sequence joins TRBV28 and TRBJ1-2; weak D call: TRBD1 (5 bases). V was trimmed by 2 bases and J by 5 bases, leaving 6 bases between them. There are 12 residues in the CDR3. The germline gives CDR1 MDHEN, CDR2 SYDVKM. The chain's CDR3 is CASSLRGYGYTF. The CDR3 DNA is TGTGCCAGCAGTTTAAGGGGATATGGCTACACCTTC.

J is TRBJ2-1 and V is TRBV4-1; D is unclear. CDR1 and CDR2 from the germline V gene are MGHRA and YSYEKL. The V and J ends lost 0 bases and 4 bases respectively, with 10 bases between them. CDR3 length: 15 amino acids. The CDR3 here is CASSQDPGGYNEQFF. The CDR3 coding sequence is TGCGCCAGCAGCCAAGATCCGGGTGGTTACAATGAGCAGTTCTTC.

This chain connects TRBV6-1 to TRBJ2-7, with 7 positions matching TRBD1. In germline, CDR1 is MNHNS, CDR2 SASEGT. The CDR3 is 14 amino acids. The V and J ends lost 4 bases and 3 bases, in that order; junction bases with no gene match: 6. The CDR3 DNA follows: TGTGCCAGCAGTGGGGGACAGAGGTACTACGAGCAGTACTTC. Encoded protein: CASSGGQRYYEQYF.

This rearrangement joins TRBV29-1 to TRBJ1-1, with 7 bases identical to TRBD1. V was pared by 4 bases and J by 6 bases, with 11 bases of the junction left unmatched. The CDR3 has 14 amino acids. Germline CDR1 SQVTM, CDR2 ANQGSEA. CDR3 sequence: CSVGGTAEGAEAFF. The CDR3 DNA is TGCAGCGTTGGAGGGACAGCCGAGGGGGCTGAAGCTTTCTTT.

The chain links TRBV16 to TRBJ2-7, with 8 bases lining up with TRBD1. The CDR3 has 14 residues. The J segment lost 6 bases and the V segment lost 4 bases, leaving 8 bases of the junction unmatched. Germline values: CDR1 KGHSY, CDR2 FQNENV. The DNA of the CDR3 is TGTGCCAGCAGCCTTTCGGACAGGGCCGCCGAGCAGTACTTC. The encoded protein is CASSLSDRAAEQYF.

The rearrangement links TRBV30 to TRBJ2-5; D unclear. This CDR3 is 13 amino acids long. Germline CDR1 GTSNPN, CDR2 SVGIG (reference sequence). Trimming removed 0 bases at V and 5 bases at J, with 10 bases between. CDR3 sequence (DNA): TGTGCCTGGAGTGTACGACTCGTTGAGACCCAGTACTTC. It translates to CAWSVRLVETQYF. Filled out from reference TRBV30 and TRBJ2-5, the complete variable domain reads SQTIHQWPATLVQPVGSPLSLECTVEGTSNPNLYWYRQAAGRGLQLLFYSVGIGQISSEVPQNLSASRPQDRQFILSSKKLLLSDSGFYLCAWSVRLVETQYFGPGTRLLVL.

The chain joins TRBV27 to TRBJ2-7, with 11 bases fitting TRBD2. V lost 1 base to trimming and J lost 7 bases; unmatched junction nucleotides: 6. Per the germline V gene, CDR1 is MNHEY and CDR2 is SMNVEV (reference sequence). CDR3 length: 15 amino acids. As DNA, the CDR3 is TGTGCCAGCAGTTTATTTAGCGGGAGGGATAGGGAGCAGTACTTC. Translating gives CASSLFSGRDREQYF.

This chain connects TRBV5-1 to TRBJ2-7; 8 bases fit TRBD1. The CDR3 contains 17 residues. Germline assignment: CDR1 SGHRS and CDR2 YFSETQ. V shed 0 bases and J 1 base; nucleotides not matched to a gene: 9. The CDR3, as DNA: TGCGCCAGCAGCTTGGGGTGGGGACAGGCCTTATCCTACGAGCAGTACTTC. Its protein is CASSLGWGQALSYEQYF. The whole variable domain, remainder taken from reference TRBV5-1 and TRBJ2-7, is KAGVTQTPRYLIKTRGQQVTLSCSPISGHRSVSWYQQTPGQGLQFLFEYFSETQRNKGNFPGRFSGRQFSNSRSEMNVSTLELGDSALYLCASSLGWGQALSYEQYFGPGTRLTVT.

Notes on this clone: The sample holds other DNA sequences that translate to the same CDR3. The V and J genes are TRBV2 and TRBJ2-7, with 8 positions matching TRBD2. Losses at the gene ends were 8 bases for V and 1 base for J; bases not matched to a gene: 7. This CDR3 spans 14 amino acids. CDR1 SNHLY and CDR2 FYNNEI come from the germline V gene. CDR3 in amino acids: CASSGTSGSYEQYF. CDR3 nucleotide sequence: TGTGCCAGCTCGGGAACTAGCGGATCCTACGAGCAGTACTTC.

CDR3 DNA: TGTGCCAGCAGTACAGGGGGCTACGAGCAGTACTTC. It is translated as CASSTGGYEQYF. The V gene is TRBV6-1, the J gene TRBJ2-7, with TRBD1 matching over 8 bases. CDR1 is MNHNS, CDR2 SASEGT, per germline. The CDR3 sequence is 12 residues long. The J segment lost 3 bases and the V segment lost 5 bases, leaving 0 bases of the junction unmatched.

The chain links TRBV28 to TRBJ2-7; TRBD2 aligns across 7 bases. CDR3 length: 21 residues. J gave up 0 bases and V 2 bases, and 22 bases lay outside the gene matches. Germline V gene data show CDR1 as MDHEN and CDR2 as SYDVKM. The CDR3 sequence: CASSLRRIGGRGTGSSYEQYF. The CDR3 DNA follows: TGTGCCAGCAGTTTACGGCGGATTGGCGGGAGAGGTACTGGGAGCTCCTACGAGCAGTACTTC.

The chain has TRBV9 and TRBJ1-1; D not certain. The CDR3 totals 14 residues. The germline gives CDR1 SGDLS, CDR2 YYNGEE. V was trimmed by 0 bases and J by 2 bases, leaving 8 bases between them. CDR3 region: CASSVVWANTEAFF. CDR3 bases: TGTGCCAGCAGCGTAGTGTGGGCAAACACTGAAGCTTTCTTT.